The 22 T cell receptor beta chains listed next were all sequenced from one sample in a study of T-cell memory formation after mild COVID-19. MiXCR, applied by TCRdb to the 5' RACE reads, yields one record per CDR3 protein. The sample consists of about 250,000 distinct CDR3 sequences, 15% of them appearing once. The sequenced material came from PBMCs or a T cell subset sorted from them (not recorded which). The receptors shown here come from an adult woman who had mild COVID-19 (a few samples of this study predate the infection). Cell type and time point are not known.

The chain carries TRBV7-2 and TRBJ1-2; a weak D match, TRBD1 (6 bases). This CDR3 has 14 residues. V was pared by 2 bases and J by 8 bases, with 15 bases between. Germline-derived CDR1 and CDR2 are SGHTA and FQGNSA. CDR3 in DNA: TGTGCCAGCAGCTTACGGTCACAGGGCCGGGGCTACACCTTC. Its translation: CASSLRSQGRGYTF.

The chain employs TRBV29-1 and TRBJ2-6; D could derive from TRBD1 or TRBD2 (5 bases each). The germline CDR1 and CDR2 sequences are SQVTM and ANQGSEA. This CDR3 has 15 amino acids. Trimming took 6 bases from V and 8 from J, leaving 20 bases between them. The CDR3 DNA reads as TGCAGCGTGAGGAAGGGGAGTGGTGCGACCAACGTCCTGACTTTC. Its protein is CSVRKGSGATNVLTF.

The chain carries TRBV10-3 and TRBJ2-3; TRBD1 matches at 8 bases. Looked up from germline, CDR1 is ENHRY and CDR2 is SYGVKD. The V and J ends lost 0 bases and 4 bases, in that order; junction bases with no gene match: 3. The length of the CDR3 is 15 residues. The CDR3 DNA reads as TGTGCCATCAGTGAGTCTACAGGGGGTCCAGATACGCAGTATTTT. This gives the protein CAISESTGGPDTQYF.

The V gene is TRBV6-5, the J gene TRBJ1-1; D unclear. The CDR3 has 12 amino acids. The V end lost 6 bases, the J end lost 0 bases, and 5 bases lay between the germline ends. Germline V gene sequence: CDR1 MNHEY, CDR2 SVGAGI. The CDR3 DNA follows: TGTGCCAGCAGGACATTGAACACTGAAGCTTTCTTT. It is translated as CASRTLNTEAFF.

In this sample, this clonotype turned up a few times. This chain uses TRBV12-3 or TRBV12-4 with TRBJ2-3; a weak D match, TRBD2 (6 bases). The CDR3 runs to 15 residues. V gave up 3 bases and J gave up 5 bases, with 15 bases separating them. As DNA, the CDR3 is TGTGCCAGCAGTTTTGGCGGGGCCGGTGGAGATACGCAGTATTTT. Its protein is CASSFGGAGGDTQYF.

This clonotype appeared a few times. The rearrangement links TRBV20-1 to TRBJ1-2, with D hard to call. Germline-derived CDR1 and CDR2 are DFQATT and SNEGSKA (reference sequence). The CDR3 is 14 amino acids. V was clipped by 5 bases and J by 4 bases, with 17 bases between them. CDR3: CSAGRQNLGYGYTF. DNA for the CDR3: TGCAGTGCTGGGCGGCAGAACCTTGGCTATGGCTACACCTTC.

The sample holds many counts of this clonotype. CDR3 loop: CASSQEVGQGAFF. The CDR3 DNA follows: TGCGCCAGCAGCCAAGAGGTGGGACAGGGAGCTTTCTTT. This rearrangement joins TRBV4-1 to TRBJ1-1; the match to TRBD1 covers 9 bases. The CDR3 spans 13 residues. CDR1 and CDR2 (germline): MGHRA, YSYEKL. V was clipped by 0 bases and J by 10 bases; unmatched bases: 3.

This clonotype was found a few times. J is TRBJ2-7 and V is TRBV29-1; D tentatively fits TRBD1 or TRBD2 (6 bases each). The CDR3 sequence is 13 residues long. The V gene's germline CDR1 is SQVTM and CDR2 ANQGSEA. With 5 bases removed from V and 5 bases from J, the gap between germline ends came to 16 bases. CDR3 DNA: TGCAGCGTTATCTGGGGGGCGACGAACGAGCAGTACTTC. Residues: CSVIWGATNEQYF.

This clonotype has a single count. The CDR3 DNA reads as TGTGCCAGCAGTCTCCTCTCGACAGTCTTCTTT. It specifies CASSLLSTVFF. V is TRBV12-3 or TRBV12-4 and J is TRBJ1-1; D possibly corresponds to TRBD1 (5 bases). Trimming removed 5 bases at V and 14 bases at J, with 15 bases between. The CDR3 has 11 residues.

This clonotype was observed many times. The chain carries TRBV18 and TRBJ2-4, with a tentative D call TRBD2 (6 bases). Trimming left V 6 bases short and J 1 base short, with 10 bases between. CDR1 KGHSH and CDR2 LQKENI come from the germline V gene. The CDR3 runs 14 residues. CDR3 in amino acids: CASSPEGAKNIQYF. DNA of the CDR3: TGTGCCAGCTCCCCGGAGGGGGCCAAAAACATTCAGTACTTC. The whole variable domain, filled in from reference TRBV18 and TRBJ2-4, reads NAGVMQNPRHLVRRRGQEARLRCSPMKGHSHVYWYRQLPEEGLKFMVYLQKENIIDESGMPKERFSAEFPKEGPSILRIQQVVRGDSAAYFCASSPEGAKNIQYFGAGTRLSVL.

This clonotype was seen a handful of times. The junction and the germline gene differ at one end; a read error may be behind it. This rearrangement joins TRBV6-5 to TRBJ2-3, with 9 bases fitting TRBD2. The CDR3 is made up of 15 amino acids. Germline V gene sequence: CDR1 MNHEY, CDR2 SVGAGI. The CDR3 is CASSTRLAATDTQYF. For the CDR3, the DNA is TGTGCCAGCAGCACAAGACTAGCGGCTACAGATACTCAGTATTTT.

This clonotype has ten or more counts. The chain has TRBV12-3 or TRBV12-4 and TRBJ2-7; TRBD1 matches 9 bases. CDR3 length equals 15 residues. With 6 bases clipped from V and 4 bases from J, the junction kept 10 bases outside the gene matches. The chain's CDR3 is CASSRPGQGLYEQYF. DNA for the CDR3: TGTGCCAGCAGCCGGCCGGGACAGGGATTGTACGAGCAGTACTTC.

The chain is built from TRBV5-6 and TRBJ2-2; 7 positions agree with TRBD2. From germline, CDR1 is SGHDT and CDR2 YYEEEE. Trimming at V came to 7 bases and at J to 1 base, leaving 10 bases not matched to a gene. The CDR3 loop spans 16 amino acids. This CDR3 is CASATGRRLNTGELFF. For the CDR3, the DNA is TGTGCCAGCGCCACCGGGAGGAGATTGAACACCGGGGAGCTGTTTTTT.

This chain joins TRBV27 and TRBJ1-1; unclear D gene. The germline gives CDR1 MNHEY, CDR2 SMNVEV (reference sequence). Trimming removed 3 bases from V and 1 base from J, with 3 bases in between. This CDR3 spans 12 amino acids. The CDR3 reads CASSFPNTEAFF. For the CDR3, the DNA is TGTGCCAGCAGTTTCCCGAACACTGAAGCTTTCTTT.

V and J are TRBV7-9 and TRBJ2-1; 8 bases are shared with TRBD2. The trim removed 4 bases at V and 3 bases at J, leaving 5 bases unmatched. Germline V gene data show CDR1 as SEHNR and CDR2 as FQNEAQ (reference sequence). This CDR3 region has 15 residues. CDR3 DNA sequence: TGTGCCAGCAGCTCCCGGGGGGGCGTCTACAATGAGCAGTTCTTC. Amino acids: CASSSRGGVYNEQFF.

This clonotype was counted between two and nine times. The chain recombines TRBV12-3 or TRBV12-4 with TRBJ1-2; D possibly corresponds to TRBD1 (5 bases). Trimming took 3 bases from V and 3 from J, leaving 29 bases between them. The CDR3 sequence is 20 residues long. DNA for the CDR3: TGTGCCAGCAGTTTGGGGGACTGGCCTATGGCTAGGGGTCCGGACTATGGCTACACCTTC. It yields the protein CASSLGDWPMARGPDYGYTF.

V and J are TRBV12-3 or TRBV12-4 and TRBJ2-3, with 10 bases identical to TRBD2. V lost 0 bases, J lost 8 bases, and 8 bases stayed unmatched. This CDR3 is built from 16 residues. DNA of the CDR3: TGTGCCAGCAGTTTAGCTGCGACTAGCGGGCGGGGTACGCAGTATTTT. Amino acid sequence: CASSLAATSGRGTQYF.

This clonotype was counted a few times. J is TRBJ1-5 and V is TRBV20-1, with 7 bases lining up with TRBD1. This CDR3 spans 13 amino acids. Trimming cost V 6 bases and J 4 bases; bases outside gene matches: 6. Germline CDR1 reads DFQATT; CDR2 reads SNEGSKA (reference sequence). The CDR3 DNA sequence: TGCAGTGCAAGGACAGGCCTAAATCAGCCCCAGCATTTT. This sequence encodes CSARTGLNQPQHF.

This chain connects TRBV7-9 to TRBJ1-1; D may be TRBD1 (6 bases). CDR3 length: 14 residues. Trimming cost V 0 bases and J 5 bases, with 10 bases left between them. CDR1 is SEHNR, CDR2 FQNEAQ, per germline (reference sequence). In nucleotides, the CDR3 is TGTGCCAGCAGCTTAGCAGGGGGGAAAACTGAAGCTTTCTTT. It translates to CASSLAGGKTEAFF.

This clonotype was counted between two and nine times. The genes are TRBV7-9 and TRBJ1-4; no definite D call. Trimming pared 5 bases from V and 6 bases from J, leaving 16 bases between. The germline CDR1 and CDR2 sequences are SEHNR and FQNEAQ (reference sequence). The CDR3 runs to 15 residues. Here the CDR3 DNA reads TGTGCCAGCAGCCCTGGCGGCGGGCTGCATGAAAAACTGTTTTTT. Its protein product is CASSPGGGLHEKLFF.

The V gene is TRBV6-5, the J gene TRBJ2-7; D not certain. The CDR3 has 11 amino acids. Deletions cut 7 bases from V and 1 base from J, with 5 bases between. CDR1 MNHEY and CDR2 SVGAGI come from the germline V gene. CDR3 region: CASKNSYEQYF. DNA of the CDR3: TGTGCCAGCAAGAATTCCTACGAGCAGTACTTC.

This clonotype was seen only a few times. This sequence joins TRBV7-2 and TRBJ2-1, with TRBD2 matching 13 bases. Germline loops: CDR1 SGHTA, CDR2 FQGNSA. The CDR3 has 16 residues. J gave up 6 bases and V 5 bases, and 7 bases lay outside the gene matches. CDR3 sequence (DNA): TGTGCCAGCAGCCCCCGGACTAGCGGGGGCAGCAATGAGCAGTTCTTC. This codes for CASSPRTSGGSNEQFF.